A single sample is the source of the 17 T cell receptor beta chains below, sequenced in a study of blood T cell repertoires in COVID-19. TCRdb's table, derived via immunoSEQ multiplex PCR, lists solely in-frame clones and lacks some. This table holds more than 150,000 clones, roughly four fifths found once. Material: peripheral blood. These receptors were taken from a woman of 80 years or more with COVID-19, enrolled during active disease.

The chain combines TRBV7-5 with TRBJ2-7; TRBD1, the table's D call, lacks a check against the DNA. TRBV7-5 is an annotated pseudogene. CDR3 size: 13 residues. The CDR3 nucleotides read TGTGTCAGAAGCGCATCGACAGCCTACGAGCAGTACTTC. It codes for CVRSASTAYEQYF.

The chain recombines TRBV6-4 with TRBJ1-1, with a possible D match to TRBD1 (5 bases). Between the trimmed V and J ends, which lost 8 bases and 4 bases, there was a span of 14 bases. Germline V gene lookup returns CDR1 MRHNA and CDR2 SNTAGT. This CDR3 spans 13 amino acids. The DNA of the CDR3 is TGTGCCAGCCGACGACAGAGCTCCACTGAAGCTTTCTTT. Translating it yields CASRRQSSTEAFF.

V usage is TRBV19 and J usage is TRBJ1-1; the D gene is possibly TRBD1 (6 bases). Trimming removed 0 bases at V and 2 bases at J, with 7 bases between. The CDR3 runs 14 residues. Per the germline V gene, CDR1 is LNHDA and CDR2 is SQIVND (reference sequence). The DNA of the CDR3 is TGTGCCAGTAGTATAGACAGGGGAAACACTGAAGCTTTCTTT. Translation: CASSIDRGNTEAFF.

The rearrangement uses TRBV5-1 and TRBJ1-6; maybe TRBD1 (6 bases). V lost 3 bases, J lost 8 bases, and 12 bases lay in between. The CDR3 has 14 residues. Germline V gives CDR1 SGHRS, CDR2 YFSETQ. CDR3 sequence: CASSSGRGHSPLHF. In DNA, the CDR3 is TGCGCCAGCAGCTCCGGCAGGGGTCATTCACCCCTCCACTTT.

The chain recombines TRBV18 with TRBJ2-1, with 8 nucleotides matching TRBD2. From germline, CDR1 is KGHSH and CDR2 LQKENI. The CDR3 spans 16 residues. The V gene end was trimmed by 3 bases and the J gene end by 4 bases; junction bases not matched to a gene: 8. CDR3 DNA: TGTGCCAGCTCACCTGCTGCGGGGGGCTGGTACAATGAGCAGTTCTTC. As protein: CASSPAAGGWYNEQFF. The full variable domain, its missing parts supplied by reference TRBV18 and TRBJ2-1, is NAGVMQNPRHLVRRRGQEARLRCSPMKGHSHVYWYRQLPEEGLKFMVYLQKENIIDESGMPKERFSAEFPKEGPSILRIQQVVRGDSAAYFCASSPAAGGWYNEQFFGPGTRLTVL.

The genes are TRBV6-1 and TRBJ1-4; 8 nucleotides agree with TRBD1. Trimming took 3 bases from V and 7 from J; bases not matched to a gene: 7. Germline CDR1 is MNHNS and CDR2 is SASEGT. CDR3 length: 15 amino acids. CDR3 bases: TGTGCCAGCAGTGAGAACAGGGGGATGACTGAAAAACTGTTTTTT. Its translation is CASSENRGMTEKLFF.

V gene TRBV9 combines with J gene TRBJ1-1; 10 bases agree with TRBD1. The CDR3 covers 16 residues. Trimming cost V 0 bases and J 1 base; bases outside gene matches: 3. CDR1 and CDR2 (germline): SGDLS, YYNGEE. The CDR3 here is CASSVGQGAWNTEAFF. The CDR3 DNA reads TGTGCCAGCAGCGTAGGACAGGGGGCCTGGAACACTGAAGCTTTCTTT.

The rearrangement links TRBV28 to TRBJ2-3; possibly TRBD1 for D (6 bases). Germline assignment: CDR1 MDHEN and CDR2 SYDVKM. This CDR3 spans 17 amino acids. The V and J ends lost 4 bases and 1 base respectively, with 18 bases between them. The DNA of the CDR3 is TGTGCCAGCAGTTCCCCCCCTGGGGGCAGAGGCACAGATACGCAGTATTTT. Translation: CASSSPPGGRGTDTQYF. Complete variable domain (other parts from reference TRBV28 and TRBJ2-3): DVKVTQSSRYLVKRTGEKVFLECVQDMDHENMFWYRQDPGLGLRLIYFSYDVKMKEKGDIPEGYSVSREKKERFSLILESASTNQTSMYLCASSSPPGGRGTDTQYFGPGTRLTVL.

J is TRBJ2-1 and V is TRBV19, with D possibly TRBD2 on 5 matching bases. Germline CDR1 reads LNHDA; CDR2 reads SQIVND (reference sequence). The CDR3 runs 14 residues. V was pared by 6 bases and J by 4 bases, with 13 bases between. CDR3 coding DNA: TGTGCCAGTAGGAAGCGGACCGTATACAATGAGCAGTTCTTC. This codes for CASRKRTVYNEQFF.

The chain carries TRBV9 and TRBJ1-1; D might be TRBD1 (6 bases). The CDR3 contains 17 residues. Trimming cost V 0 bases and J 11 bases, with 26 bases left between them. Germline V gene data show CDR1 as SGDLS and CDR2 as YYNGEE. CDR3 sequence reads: CASSVVRGIDSQPGAFF. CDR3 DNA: TGTGCCAGCAGCGTAGTGAGGGGGATTGACAGCCAACCCGGGGCTTTCTTT. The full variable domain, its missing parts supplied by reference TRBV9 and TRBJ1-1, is DSGVTQTPKHLITATGQRVTLRCSPRSGDLSVYWYQQSLDQGLQFLIQYYNGEERAKGNILERFSAQQFPDLHSELNLSSLELGDSALYFCASSVVRGIDSQPGAFFGQGTRLTVV.

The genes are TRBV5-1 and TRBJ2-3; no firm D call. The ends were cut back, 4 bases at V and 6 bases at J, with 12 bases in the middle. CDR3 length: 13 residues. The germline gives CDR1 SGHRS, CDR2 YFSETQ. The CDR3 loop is CASSTNYGDTQYF. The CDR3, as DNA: TGCGCCAGCAGCACTAACTACGGGGATACGCAGTATTTT.

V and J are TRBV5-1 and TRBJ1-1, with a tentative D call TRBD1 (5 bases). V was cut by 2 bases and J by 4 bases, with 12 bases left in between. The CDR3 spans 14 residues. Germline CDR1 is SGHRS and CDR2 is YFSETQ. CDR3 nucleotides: TGCGCCAGCAGCTTTGGCCAGGGTTTCACTGAAGCTTTCTTT. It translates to CASSFGQGFTEAFF.

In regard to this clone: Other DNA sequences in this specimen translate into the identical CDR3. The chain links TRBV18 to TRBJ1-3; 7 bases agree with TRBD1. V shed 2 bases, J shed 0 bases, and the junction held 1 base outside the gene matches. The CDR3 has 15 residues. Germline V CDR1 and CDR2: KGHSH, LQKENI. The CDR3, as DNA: TGTGCCAGCTCACCAGGGACAGTCTCTGGAAACACCATATATTTT. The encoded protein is CASSPGTVSGNTIYF.

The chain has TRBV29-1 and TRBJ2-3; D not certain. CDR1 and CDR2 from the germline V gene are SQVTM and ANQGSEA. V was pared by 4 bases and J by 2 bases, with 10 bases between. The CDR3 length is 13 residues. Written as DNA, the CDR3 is TGCAGCGTTGGTATAGAAGCCACAGATACGCAGTATTTT. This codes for CSVGIEATDTQYF.

The CDR3 protein is CASRGTGSWQPQHF. The CDR3 nucleotides read TGTGCCAGCAGGGGGACAGGGAGCTGGCAGCCCCAGCATTTT. This chain joins TRBV2 and TRBJ1-5; 9 positions match TRBD1. From germline, CDR1 is SNHLY and CDR2 FYNNEI. J lost 7 bases, V lost 6 bases, and 7 bases had no gene match. The CDR3 covers 14 residues.

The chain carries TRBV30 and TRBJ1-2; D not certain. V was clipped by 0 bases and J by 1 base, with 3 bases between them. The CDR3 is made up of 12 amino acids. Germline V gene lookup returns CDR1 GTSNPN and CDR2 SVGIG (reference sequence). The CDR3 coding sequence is TGTGCCTGGAGTGTTTATAACTATGGCTACACCTTC. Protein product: CAWSVYNYGYTF. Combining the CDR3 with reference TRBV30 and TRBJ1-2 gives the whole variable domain SQTIHQWPATLVQPVGSPLSLECTVEGTSNPNLYWYRQAAGRGLQLLFYSVGIGQISSEVPQNLSASRPQDRQFILSSKKLLLSDSGFYLCAWSVYNYGYTFGSGTRLTVV.

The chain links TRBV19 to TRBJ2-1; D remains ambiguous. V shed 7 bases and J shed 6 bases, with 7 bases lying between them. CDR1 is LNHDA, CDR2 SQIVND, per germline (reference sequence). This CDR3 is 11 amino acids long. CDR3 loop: CASTRFNEQFF. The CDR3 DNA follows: TGTGCCAGTACTAGGTTCAATGAGCAGTTCTTC.